Detailed here is one TCR beta chain. The sample comes from a study of blood T cell repertoires in COVID-19. Whole-study context: Researchers got acute and convalescent COVID-19 samples from the United States, Italy and Spain. From T cells, B-cell-depleted T cells, or PBMCs came the material, which was cDNA or gDNA.

The CDR3 is made up of 16 amino acids. Germline V lookup: CDR1 SGHDT, CDR2 YYEEEE. V lost 3 bases to trimming and J lost 9 bases; unmatched junction nucleotides: 16. Per the original data handling: From reference gene primer amplification, estimates of nucleated cell counts were derived. Assay: immunoSEQ multiplex PCR; the TCRdb copy retains only in-frame clones and omits some. That table furnishes V, J and clone size, whereas the DNA furnished D and trimming. The table has over 70,000 clones, about 91% seen once; the top ten hold around 7.2%. What was sequenced was peripheral blood. The sequence was collected from a woman older than 75 with acute or convalescent COVID-19. V and J are TRBV5-6 and TRBJ1-1; TRBD1 matches 8 bases. CDR3 loop: CASSSQRLTGGQKAFF. CDR3 in DNA: TGTGCCAGCAGCTCCCAGAGACTAACAGGGGGTCAGAAAGCTTTCTTT.